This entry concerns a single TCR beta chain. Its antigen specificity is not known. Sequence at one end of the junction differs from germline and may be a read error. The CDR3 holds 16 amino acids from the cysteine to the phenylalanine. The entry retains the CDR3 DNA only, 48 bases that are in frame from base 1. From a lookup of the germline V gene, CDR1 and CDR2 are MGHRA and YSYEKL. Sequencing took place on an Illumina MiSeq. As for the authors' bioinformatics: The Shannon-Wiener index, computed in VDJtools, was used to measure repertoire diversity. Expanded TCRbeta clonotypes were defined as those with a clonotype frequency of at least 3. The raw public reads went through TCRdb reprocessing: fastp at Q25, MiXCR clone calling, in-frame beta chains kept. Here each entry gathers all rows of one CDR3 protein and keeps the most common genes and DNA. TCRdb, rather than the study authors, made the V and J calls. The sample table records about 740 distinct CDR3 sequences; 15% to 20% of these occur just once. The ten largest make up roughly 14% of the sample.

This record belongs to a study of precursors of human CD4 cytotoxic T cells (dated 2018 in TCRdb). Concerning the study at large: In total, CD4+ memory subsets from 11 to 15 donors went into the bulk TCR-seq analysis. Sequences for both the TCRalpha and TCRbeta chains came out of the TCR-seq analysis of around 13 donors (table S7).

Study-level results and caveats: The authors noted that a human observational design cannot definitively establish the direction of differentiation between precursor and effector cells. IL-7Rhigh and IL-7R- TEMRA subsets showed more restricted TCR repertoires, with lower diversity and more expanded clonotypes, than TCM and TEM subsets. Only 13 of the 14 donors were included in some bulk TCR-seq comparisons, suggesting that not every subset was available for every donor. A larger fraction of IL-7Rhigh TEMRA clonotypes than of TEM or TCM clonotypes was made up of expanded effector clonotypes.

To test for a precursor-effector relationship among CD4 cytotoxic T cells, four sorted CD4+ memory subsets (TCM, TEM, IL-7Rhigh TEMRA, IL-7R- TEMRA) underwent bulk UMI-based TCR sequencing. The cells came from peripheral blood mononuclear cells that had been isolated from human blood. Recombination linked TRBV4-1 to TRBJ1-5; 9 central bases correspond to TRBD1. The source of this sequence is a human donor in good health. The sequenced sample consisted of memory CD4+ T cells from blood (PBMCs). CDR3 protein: CASSRPDRGSNQPQHF. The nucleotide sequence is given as TGCGCCAGCAGCCGCCCGGACAGGGGTAGCAATCAGCCCCAACATTTT.